The 17 T cell receptor beta chains in this list originate from one sample, sequenced in a study of monozygotic twins with inflammatory bowel disease. TCRdb reanalyzed the 5' RACE reads, giving one entry per CDR3 protein sequence and no DNA. The sample spans 300,000 to 400,000 distinct CDR3 sequences; the ten largest clones claim 2.5% to 3%. Sequences were obtained from blood. These receptors were collected from a human donor with ulcerative colitis or Crohn's disease, or a healthy co-twin of an affected twin (not recorded which).

The rearrangement links TRBV2 to TRBJ2-7; the TCRdb call, TRBD1, lacks DNA for checking. CDR1 is SNHLY and CDR2 is FYNNEI in the germline V gene. The CDR3 extends over 15 amino acids. This CDR3 reads CASRVTGGGYYEQYF.

The rearrangement joins TRBV6-2 or TRBV6-3 to TRBJ2-1; TCRdb outputs TRBD2, but without DNA this stays unchecked. This CDR3 contains 14 residues. Germline values: CDR1 MNHEY, CDR2 SVGEGT. The CDR3 is CASSWTRSYNEQFF.

The chain combines TRBV12-3 or TRBV12-4 with TRBJ1-3; TCRdb proposes TRBD1, but this gene call is untestable without DNA. This CDR3 has 15 amino acids. CDR3 region: CASSLQGPGGNTIYF.

V is TRBV5-1 and J is TRBJ2-1; lacking DNA, the TRBD1 call made by TCRdb goes unchecked. Germline V gives CDR1 SGHRS, CDR2 YFSETQ. There are 16 residues in the CDR3. This chain's CDR3 is CASSLARGASYNEQFF.

The CDR3 spells CASSLGGGTTNEKLFF. V gene TRBV5-1 combines with J gene TRBJ1-4; TCRdb lists TRBD1, though no DNA is available to test this call. The germline gives CDR1 SGHRS, CDR2 YFSETQ. The CDR3 loop spans 16 amino acids.

The chain is built from TRBV7-9 and TRBJ1-1; TCRdb indicates TRBD1, and absent DNA this call remains unverified. The CDR3 has 14 residues. The V gene's germline CDR1 is SEHNR and CDR2 FQNEAQ (reference sequence). CDR3 amino acids: CASSTWTVNTEAFF.

The chain has TRBV9 and TRBJ2-3; TCRdb calls TRBD2, which cannot be checked without DNA. Germline-derived CDR1 and CDR2 are SGDLS and YYNGEE. CDR3 length: 18 amino acids. CDR3 region: CASSVLPAAGRNTDTQYF. The whole variable domain, filled in from reference TRBV9 and TRBJ2-3, reads DSGVTQTPKHLITATGQRVTLRCSPRSGDLSVYWYQQSLDQGLQFLIQYYNGEERAKGNILERFSAQQFPDLHSELNLSSLELGDSALYFCASSVLPAAGRNTDTQYFGPGTRLTVL.

The chain links TRBV20-1 to TRBJ2-1; TCRdb designates TRBD2, a call that cannot be tested without DNA. In germline, CDR1 is DFQATT, CDR2 SNEGSKA (reference sequence). The CDR3 has 18 amino acids. The CDR3 sequence: CSARDTSGGRSSYNEQFF.

The V and J genes are TRBV3-1 and TRBJ2-7; TCRdb's D call, TRBD2, is unchecked because there is no DNA. This CDR3 comprises 16 residues. The germline V gene has CDR1 LGHDT and CDR2 YNNKEL (reference sequence). CDR3: CASSLGVAGGGYEQYF.

The gene calls are TRBV12-3 or TRBV12-4 and TRBJ2-7. The CDR3 is made up of 13 amino acids. The CDR3 region is CASSLDMGYEQYF.

This sequence joins TRBV5-1 and TRBJ2-7; the TCRdb D gene call, TRBD2, has no DNA to confirm it. The CDR3 has 16 residues. Germline V gene lookup returns CDR1 SGHRS and CDR2 YFSETQ. The CDR3 is CASSLGLAGSSYEQYF.

This chain connects TRBV12-3 or TRBV12-4 to TRBJ2-3; TCRdb proposes TRBD2, but this gene call is untestable without DNA. The CDR3 has 13 residues. The CDR3 sequence: CASSWARGDTQYF.

V is TRBV29-1 and J is TRBJ1-1. This CDR3 is built from 14 residues. In germline, CDR1 is SQVTM, CDR2 ANQGSEA. The CDR3 protein is CSVVQSGVGTEAFF. Based on the CDR3 plus reference TRBV29-1 and TRBJ1-1, the full variable domain is SAVISQKPSRDICQRGTSLTIQCQVDSQVTMMFWYRQQPGQSLTLIATANQGSEATYESGFVIDKFPISRPNLTFSTLTVSNMSPEDSSIYLCSVVQSGVGTEAFFGQGTRLTVV.

The V gene is TRBV4-3, the J gene TRBJ2-7; the TCRdb D gene call, TRBD1, has no DNA to confirm it. The CDR3 loop spans 18 amino acids. The germline CDR1 and CDR2 sequences are LGHNA and YSLEER. The CDR3 reads CASSQDSPLGEGTYEQYF.

The chain employs TRBV24-1 and TRBJ2-1; TCRdb proposes TRBD1, but this gene call is untestable without DNA. The germline V gene encodes CDR1 KGHDR and CDR2 SFDVKD. There are 16 residues in the CDR3. The CDR3 reads CATSDTGTGLYNEQFF.

J is TRBJ2-3 and V is TRBV18; without DNA, the TCRdb call of TRBD1 cannot be checked. Germline V lookup: CDR1 KGHSH, CDR2 LQKENI. The CDR3 has 16 amino acids. CDR3 protein: CASSRAAVTGSDTQYF.

V gene TRBV4-3 combines with J gene TRBJ2-1; the D gene TCRdb calls, TRBD1, cannot be checked with no DNA. CDR3 size: 17 residues. Germline V gives CDR1 LGHNA, CDR2 YSLEER. This CDR3 reads CASSQRGTGGGINEQFF.